This TCR beta chain originates from a study of blood T cell repertoires in COVID-19. Study-level information: From T cells, B-cell-depleted T cells, or PBMCs came the material, which was cDNA or gDNA.

This CDR3 spans 14 amino acids. Trimming removed 7 bases at V and 1 base at J, with 10 bases between. Germline V CDR1 and CDR2: LNHDA, SQIVND (reference sequence). This clone came up once. Data came from immunoSEQ multiplex PCR; TCRdb stores just in-frame clones and leaves some out. The sample comprises hundreds of thousands of clones, about 82% of which are singletons, and 5% to 7% rests with the top ten. Source material: peripheral blood. The rearrangement uses TRBV19 and TRBJ2-2; weak D call: TRBD2 (5 bases). This TCR was recovered from an elderly woman with COVID-19, enrolled during active disease. For the CDR3, the DNA is TGTGCCAGTACCCTACGGGGGAACACCGGGGAGCTGTTTTTT. Protein sequence: CASTLRGNTGELFF.